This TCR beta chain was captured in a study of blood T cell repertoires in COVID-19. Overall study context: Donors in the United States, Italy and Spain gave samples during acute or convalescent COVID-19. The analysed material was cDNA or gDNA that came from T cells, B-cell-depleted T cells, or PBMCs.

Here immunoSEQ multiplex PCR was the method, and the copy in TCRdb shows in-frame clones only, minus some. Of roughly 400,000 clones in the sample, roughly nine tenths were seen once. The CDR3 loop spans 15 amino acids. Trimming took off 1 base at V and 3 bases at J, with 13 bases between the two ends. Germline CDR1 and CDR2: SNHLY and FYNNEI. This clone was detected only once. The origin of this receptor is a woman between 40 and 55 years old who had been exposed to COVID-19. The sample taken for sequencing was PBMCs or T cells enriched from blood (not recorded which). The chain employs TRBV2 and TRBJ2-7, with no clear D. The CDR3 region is CASSEEAGEYYEQYF. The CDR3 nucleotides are TGTGCCAGCAGTGAAGAGGCAGGCGAGTACTACGAGCAGTACTTC.